The 4 T cell receptor beta chains below were found in one sample sequenced in a study of blood T cell repertoires in COVID-19. Sequencing used immunoSEQ multiplex PCR; TCRdb keeps in-frame clones, though not all of them. Counted here are 250,000 to 350,000 clones, just over 85% occurring once; the ten biggest clones make up approximately 3%. The sequenced material came from peripheral blood. The receptors derive from a woman aged 25-40 years with active or convalescent COVID-19.

This clone was seen only a few times. This chain links TRBV5-6 with TRBJ1-2; no clear D. The germline CDR1 and CDR2 sequences are SGHDT and YYEEEE. The length of the CDR3 is 14 residues. V lost 1 base, J lost 1 base, and 8 bases lay in between. This CDR3 is CASSLTGFNYGYTF. Here the CDR3 DNA reads TGTGCCAGCAGCTTGACTGGTTTTAACTATGGCTACACCTTC.

The rearrangement links TRBV7-3 to TRBJ1-1; TRBD1 aligns across 7 bases. The germline V gene has CDR1 SGHTA and CDR2 FQGTGA. J lost 4 bases, V lost 2 bases, and 4 bases had no gene match. The CDR3 is 14 residues long. CDR3 DNA: TGTGCCAGCAGCTTATACAGGGGAGCCACTGAAGCTTTCTTT. Protein: CASSLYRGATEAFF.

The genes are TRBV6-1 and TRBJ2-2; no definite D call. This CDR3 comprises 13 residues. Germline assignment: CDR1 MNHNS and CDR2 SASEGT. The V end was cut by 2 bases, the J end by 6 bases, with 7 bases between. CDR3 bases: TGTGCCAGCAGTGAAAATGGGCCCGGGGAGCTGTTTTTT. Its protein product is CASSENGPGELFF.

The chain joins TRBV7-9 to TRBJ2-1; 7 bases line up with TRBD1. The length of the CDR3 is 16 residues. The J segment lost 2 bases and the V segment lost 7 bases, leaving 11 bases of the junction unmatched. In germline, CDR1 is SEHNR, CDR2 FQNEAQ (reference sequence). The DNA for the CDR3 is TGTGCCAGCACCTCAACTTGGCAGGGGGCCTACAATGAGCAGTTCTTC. Its translation: CASTSTWQGAYNEQFF. Full variable domain (missing parts from reference TRBV7-9 and TRBJ2-1): DTGVSQNPRHKITKRGQNVTFRCDPISEHNRLYWYRQTLGQGPEFLTYFQNEAQLEKSRLLSDRFSAERPKGSFSTLEIQRTEQGDSAMYLCASTSTWQGAYNEQFFGPGTRLTVL.